This T cell receptor beta chain was observed in a study of control samples from healthy donors and cancer patients. Method: immunoSEQ multiplex PCR; TCRdb's copy keeps in-frame clones and lacks some. Of roughly 150,000 clones listed, roughly 88% are singletons. The CDR3 spans 17 residues. CDR1 and CDR2 from the germline V gene are MDHEN and SYDVKM. The junction had 13 bases not matched to a gene; V was cut back by 7 bases and J by 0 bases. The chain joins TRBV28 to TRBJ1-1; 8 bases are a match to TRBD1. The sequenced sample was blood. The origin of this receptor is a man younger than 35 in good health. CDR3 loop: CASIQRQGRKMNTEAFF. The CDR3 DNA sequence: TGTGCCAGCATTCAACGACAGGGGAGGAAGATGAACACTGAAGCTTTCTTT.